This T cell receptor beta chain was profiled in a study of T cell repertoires in cytomegalovirus infection. The overall study: Both CMV infection and a matching HLA type were indicated by public TCR beta signatures.

V was clipped by 1 base and J by 4 bases, with 5 bases between them. The CDR3 sequence is 13 residues long. The germline CDR1 and CDR2 sequences are SEHNR and FQNEAQ (reference sequence). TCRdb itself ran the reads through MiXCR, one entry per CDR3 protein. The profile shows hundreds of thousands of distinct CDR3 sequences, about 9.2% of them singletons. Study-wide points: Dominant in the ex vivo response were TCR beta clonotypes restricted by HLA-C and specific for CMV. People with CMV and the relevant HLA were identified by cumulative public TCR beta family frequency.

This clonotype was detected ten times or more. What it binds is unknown. The chain is built from TRBV7-9 and TRBJ2-1; D not certain. The origin of this receptor is a human donor in good health (CMV status not recorded). Some clones in this sample may be carry-over from other donors' samples. Sequencing was done on a sample of PBMCs. CDR3: CASSLGLYNEQFF. The CDR3 DNA follows: TGTGCCAGCAGCTTAGGGCTTTACAATGAGCAGTTCTTC.